Listed below are T cell receptor beta chains from one sample, sequenced in a study of graft-versus-host responses after intestinal transplantation. These TCRs are of unknown antigen specificity. Produced via immunoSEQ multiplex PCR; TCRdb's table is partial and in-frame only. The table has 60,000 to 80,000 clones, about 92% seen once. The material was unstimulated CD8+ T cells sorted from spleen or lymph node cells, obtained before intestinal transplant. Every receptor here comes from a human donor who received an intestinal transplant. CDR3s include the opening cysteine and the closing phenylalanine or tryptophan. The D gene is left open where the match is weak. A clone size is listed for some rows: how often the clone was seen (once, few, many), or a class if it is expanded.

j_gene,d_gene,len,v_gene,abundance,CDR3aa,CDR3nt
TRBJ2-5,-,15,TRBV13,-,CASSFQRVIQETQYF,TGTGCCAGCAGCTTTCAACGGGTCATCCAAGAGACCCAGTACTTC
TRBJ2-3,-,14,TRBV6-4,-,CASSPTANTDTQYF,TGTGCCAGCAGCCCGACAGCCAACACAGATACGCAGTATTTT
TRBJ2-7,TRBD2,17,TRBV5-6,few,CASSLEGSGGISYEQYF,TGTGCCAGCAGCTTGGAAGGTAGCGGGGGGATTTCCTACGAGCAGTACTTC
TRBJ1-1,-,12,TRBV5-6,-,CASSFSGAEAFF,TGTGCCAGCAGCTTTTCCGGGGCTGAAGCTTTCTTT
TRBJ1-5,-,13,TRBV27,-,CASSGGYSQPQHF,TGTGCCAGCTCTGGGGGGTATAGTCAGCCCCAGCATTTT
TRBJ2-7,-,13,TRBV7-9,-,CASSFPDSYEQYF,TGTGCCAGCAGCTTCCCAGATTCTTACGAGCAGTACTTC
TRBJ2-7,TRBD1,12,TRBV27,once,CASGQGEAEQYF,TGTGCCAGCGGACAGGGGGAGGCCGAGCAGTACTTC
TRBJ2-3,-,16,TRBV7-9,-,CASSLFAGPNTDTQYF,TGTGCCAGCAGCTTATTTGCGGGGCCAAACACAGATACGCAGTATTTT
TRBJ1-1,-,13,TRBV12-5,-,CASGLGRNTEAFF,TGTGCTAGTGGTTTGGGCAGGAACACTGAAGCTTTCTTT
TRBJ2-7,TRBD1,14,TRBV5-6,-,CASSGDGTGDEQYF,TGTGCCAGCAGCGGGGACGGGACAGGGGACGAGCAGTACTTC
TRBJ2-5,-,15,TRBV22-1,-,CPGSAQTGGWETQYF,TGTCCTGGGAGCGCCCAAACAGGGGGCTGGGAGACCCAGTACTTC
TRBJ1-5,-,14,TRBV9,-,CASSAGGGNQPQHF,TGTGCCAGCAGCGCCGGAGGGGGCAATCAGCCCCAGCATTTT
TRBJ1-2,-,15,TRBV5-1,-,CASSGGGQNPHGYTF,TGCGCCAGCAGCGGAGGCGGACAGAACCCCCATGGCTACACCTTC
TRBJ2-5,TRBD2,15,TRBV4-2,-,CASSQVGGIQETQYF,TGTGCCAGCAGCCAAGTCGGGGGGATACAAGAGACCCAGTACTTC
TRBJ1-1,-,12,TRBV2,-,CASKHLSGEAFF,TGTGCCAGCAAACACCTATCGGGTGAAGCTTTCTTT
TRBJ1-5,-,14,TRBV7-9,-,CASSPTDSNQPQHF,TGTGCCAGCAGCCCCACTGATAGCAATCAGCCCCAGCATTTT
TRBJ2-3,TRBD2,16,TRBV9,-,CASSGPSGGTSDTQYF,TGTGCCAGCAGCGGACCTAGCGGGGGTACCTCAGATACGCAGTATTTT
TRBJ2-7,-,14,TRBV2,-,CASSPRDISYEQYF,TGTGCCAGCAGTCCCCGGGACATATCCTACGAGCAGTACTTC
TRBJ2-5,TRBD1,16,TRBV15,-,CATSRPDRGPQETQYF,TGTGCCACCAGCAGGCCGGACAGGGGCCCCCAAGAGACCCAGTACTTC
TRBJ1-1,-,13,TRBV27,-,CASSLMRNTEAFF,TGTGCCAGCAGTTTAATGAGGAACACTGAAGCTTTCTTT
TRBJ1-2,-,15,TRBV29-1,-,CSVDPPGGANYGYTF,TGCAGCGTTGACCCACCCGGCGGGGCTAACTATGGCTACACCTTC
TRBJ1-1,-,12,TRBV14,-,CASSPSGGEAFF,TGTGCCAGCAGCCCATCCGGGGGAGAAGCTTTCTTT
TRBJ1-1,-,14,TRBV7-7,once,CASSPTGWNTEAFF,TGTGCTAGCAGCCCCACAGGGTGGAACACTGAAGCTTTCTTT
TRBJ1-6,-,15,TRBV13,-,CASSLGSSYNSPLHF,TGTGCCAGCAGCTTAGGGAGCTCCTATAATTCACCCCTCCACTTT
TRBJ2-2,-,18,TRBV27,-,CASSLIGGGRGDFGELFF,TGTGCCAGCAGTTTAATCGGGGGGGGCAGGGGGGATTTCGGGGAGCTGTTTTTT
TRBJ2-5,TRBD2,16,TRBV2,-,CASKVFPGLDQETQYF,TGTGCCAGCAAAGTCTTCCCGGGACTAGACCAAGAGACCCAGTACTTC
TRBJ1-1,TRBD1,15,TRBV9,-,CASSVGQGLATEAFF,TGTGCCAGCAGCGTTGGACAGGGGTTAGCCACTGAAGCTTTCTTT
TRBJ1-1,-,14,TRBV5-6,-,CASSFGRANTEAFF,TGTGCCAGCAGCTTCGGCAGGGCGAACACTGAAGCTTTCTTT
TRBJ1-2,TRBD1,15,TRBV6-6,-,CASSNTLPTGWGYTF,TGTGCCAGCAGCAACACCCTACCGACAGGGTGGGGCTACACCTTC
TRBJ2-1,-,12,TRBV6-1,-,CASSEAGGEQFF,TGTGCCAGCAGTGAAGCGGGGGGTGAGCAGTTCTTC
TRBJ1-2,-,18,TRBV25-1,-,CASSDLRSQHLGNYGYTF,TGTGCCAGCAGTGATTTGAGGTCGCAGCACCTTGGGAACTATGGCTACACCTTC
TRBJ1-1,-,15,TRBV9,-,CASSPQNQGNTEAFF,TGTGCCAGCAGCCCCCAGAATCAGGGGAACACTGAAGCTTTCTTT
TRBJ2-3,-,11,TRBV4-1,-,CASSPGDTQYF,TGCGCCAGCAGCCCGGGGGATACGCAGTATTTT
TRBJ1-2,TRBD1,12,TRBV27,-,CASSLPRGRRTF,TGTGCCAGCAGTCTACCTAGGGGGCGGAGGACCTTC
TRBJ2-5,-,14,TRBV9,-,CASSVLNGGETQYF,TGTGCCAGCAGCGTATTGAACGGGGGAGAGACCCAGTACTTC
TRBJ2-7,TRBD1,13,TRBV6-1,-,CATPGQGIYEQYF,TGTGCCACCCCGGGACAGGGAATCTACGAGCAGTACTTC
TRBJ2-2,-,13,TRBV7-8,once,CATNLANTGELFF,TGTGCCACTAATCTCGCGAACACCGGGGAGCTGTTTTTT
TRBJ2-7,-,13,TRBV5-6,few,CASSFASAGEQYF,TGTGCCAGCAGCTTCGCCTCTGCGGGCGAGCAGTACTTC
TRBJ1-1,-,15,TRBV7-6,-,CASSFPVGMNTEAFF,TGTGCCAGCAGCTTCCCGGTGGGCATGAACACTGAAGCTTTCTTT
TRBJ1-1,-,15,TRBV25-1,once,CASSAAWTANTEAFF,TGTGCCAGCAGTGCCGCATGGACAGCGAACACTGAAGCTTTCTTT
TRBJ2-2,-,13,TRBV7-8,few,CASSYPAAGELFF,TGTGCCAGCAGTTACCCGGCGGCAGGGGAGCTGTTTTTT
TRBJ2-3,-,16,TRBV6-7,-,CASPTRPPAGTDTQYF,TGTGCCAGCCCGACGCGGCCCCCGGCGGGTACTGATACGCAGTATTTT
TRBJ1-6,-,15,TRBV10-3,-,CAISAHGGKNSPLHF,TGTGCCATCAGTGCCCACGGGGGAAAGAATTCACCCCTCCACTTT
TRBJ1-1,-,15,TRBV6-5,-,CASSYSTQGNTEAFF,TGTGCCAGCAGTTACTCGACACAGGGGAACACTGAAGCTTTCTTT
TRBJ1-2,TRBD1,15,TRBV5-6,-,CASSAGQGAVRGYTF,TGTGCCAGCAGCGCGGGACAGGGGGCGGTACGAGGCTACACCTTC
TRBJ1-1,TRBD1,13,TRBV5-1,-,CASSLGTGGAAFF,TGCGCCAGCAGCTTGGGGACAGGAGGCGCGGCTTTCTTT
TRBJ1-6,-,15,TRBV13,-,CASSLGWAVNSPLHF,TGTGCCAGCAGCTTAGGATGGGCCGTTAATTCACCCCTCCACTTT
TRBJ2-7,TRBD1,13,TRBV6-1,once,CASSNTGVDEQYF,TGTGCCAGCAGTAATACAGGGGTCGACGAGCAGTACTTC
TRBJ2-7,TRBD2,14,TRBV27,-,CATKGSSGSYEQYF,TGTGCCACCAAGGGGTCTAGCGGTTCCTACGAGCAGTACTTC
TRBJ2-1,TRBD1,15,TRBV7-7,-,CASSLLTGRVDEQFF,TGTGCTAGCAGCTTATTGACAGGGAGAGTCGATGAGCAGTTCTTC
TRBJ2-3,TRBD2,14,TRBV27,-,CASSRTSYPDTQYF,TGTGCCAGCAGCCGGACTAGTTATCCAGATACGCAGTATTTT
TRBJ2-3,TRBD1,14,TRBV12-5,-,CASVGDRGTDTQYF,TGTGCTAGTGTCGGGGACAGGGGTACAGATACGCAGTATTTT
TRBJ2-7,-,13,TRBV27,-,CASSLQGSYEQYF,TGTGCCAGCAGTCTACAGGGTAGCTACGAGCAGTACTTC
TRBJ1-1,-,15,TRBV6-6,-,CASSNPNRLNTEAFF,TGTGCCAGCAGCAACCCCAATAGACTCAACACTGAAGCTTTCTTT
TRBJ1-2,-,12,TRBV5-1,-,CASSLWGDGYTF,TGCGCCAGCAGCTTGTGGGGAGATGGCTACACCTTC
TRBJ2-3,-,15,TRBV5-4,-,CASSLAGRAPDTQYF,TGTGCCAGCAGCTTGGCCGGCAGGGCCCCAGATACGCAGTATTTT
TRBJ2-7,TRBD1,14,TRBV7-9,few,CASSATGQGYEQYF,TGTGCCAGCAGCGCGACGGGACAGGGCTACGAGCAGTACTTC
TRBJ2-4,TRBD2,18,TRBV27,-,CASSPRLAGGISKNIQYF,TGTGCCAGCAGTCCAAGACTAGCGGGGGGTATCTCCAAAAACATTCAGTACTTC
TRBJ2-7,TRBD2,13,TRBV27,-,CASSLAGAFEQYF,TGTGCCAGCAGTTTAGCGGGAGCCTTCGAGCAGTACTTC
TRBJ1-1,TRBD1,14,TRBV25-1,once,CASTQGAGNTEAFF,TGTGCCAGCACCCAGGGGGCTGGGAACACTGAAGCTTTCTTT